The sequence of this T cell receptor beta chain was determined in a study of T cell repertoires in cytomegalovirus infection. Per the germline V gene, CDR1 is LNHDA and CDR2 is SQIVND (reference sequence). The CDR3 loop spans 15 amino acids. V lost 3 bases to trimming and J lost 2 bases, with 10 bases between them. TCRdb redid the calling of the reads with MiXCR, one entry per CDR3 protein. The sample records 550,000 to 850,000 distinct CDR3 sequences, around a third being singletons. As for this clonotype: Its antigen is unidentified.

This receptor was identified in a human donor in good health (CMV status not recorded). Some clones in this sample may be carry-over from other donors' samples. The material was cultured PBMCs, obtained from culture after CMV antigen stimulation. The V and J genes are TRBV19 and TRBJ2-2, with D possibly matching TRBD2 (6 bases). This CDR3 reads CASSIRLDNTGELFF. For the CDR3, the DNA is TGTGCCAGTAGTATTAGACTAGATAACACCGGGGAGCTGTTTTTT.